The 10 T cell receptor beta chains reported below all come from one sample, sequenced in a study of shared clonotypes between healthy human individuals. The data were produced by immunoSEQ multiplex PCR, yet TCRdb's version contains in-frame clones alone and is incomplete. The sample consists of some 1,900,000 clones, about 95% of them appearing once. It was CD45RO-negative cells, positively selected for CCR7, that made up naive CD8 cells, with terminally differentiated effector memory CD45RA+ cells excluded. Sequencing input: naive CD8+ T cells sorted from blood. These TCRs come from a young man in good health.

The chain has TRBV10-3 and TRBJ2-7; the D is unclear. The CDR3 consists of 15 residues. CDR1 is ENHRY, CDR2 SYGVKD, per germline. V gave up 0 bases and J gave up 1 base, with 10 bases separating them. CDR3 loop: CAISESYRPSYEQYF. The CDR3 DNA follows: TGTGCCATCAGTGAGTCGTATAGGCCTTCCTACGAGCAGTACTTC.

The chain joins TRBV28 to TRBJ1-4, with 9 bases lining up with TRBD1. Germline CDR1 reads MDHEN; CDR2 reads SYDVKM. V lost 2 bases and J lost 5; bases outside the gene matches: 9. The CDR3 contains 17 residues. The CDR3 coding sequence is TGTGCCAGCAGTTTAAGGTTAAGGACAGGGGAGAATGAAAAACTGTTTTTT. Its translation is CASSLRLRTGENEKLFF.

J is TRBJ1-4 and V is TRBV30, with D perhaps matching TRBD1 (5 bases). Germline V gene data show CDR1 as GTSNPN and CDR2 as SVGIG (reference sequence). The CDR3 has 15 residues. Deletions cut 1 base from V and 8 bases from J, with 17 bases between. The CDR3 nucleotides are TGTGCCTGGAGTGAATTTTTTGAGGGGAGCGAAAAACTGTTTTTT. Translated, it gives CAWSEFFEGSEKLFF.

This clone was observed a single time. This chain links TRBV29-1 with TRBJ2-7; 9 bases match TRBD2. V trimming: 7 bases; J trimming: 3 bases; junction bases outside the gene matches: 7. CDR1 is SQVTM, CDR2 ANQGSEA, per germline. The CDR3 sequence is 13 residues long. In DNA form, the CDR3 reads TGCAGCGCCGCGGGGGGGCCTAACTACGAGCAGTACTTC. Amino acid sequence: CSAAGGPNYEQYF.

The gene calls are TRBV28 and TRBJ2-1; TRBD1 matches 9 bases. Germline V lookup: CDR1 MDHEN, CDR2 SYDVKM. J lost 8 bases, V lost 3 bases, and 8 bases had no gene match. The CDR3 has 15 residues. Here the CDR3 DNA reads TGTGCCAGCAGTTTGACAACAGGGGGCAAGGATGAGCAGTTCTTC. As protein: CASSLTTGGKDEQFF.

The V call is TRBV19, the J call TRBJ2-5; 7 positions agree with TRBD1. This CDR3 is 16 amino acids long. V lost 3 bases to trimming and J lost 2 bases; unmatched junction nucleotides: 9. Germline V gene sequence: CDR1 LNHDA, CDR2 SQIVND (reference sequence). CDR3 coding DNA: TGTGCCAGTAGTATTCCTACAGGGGTCGGGCAAGAGACCCAGTACTTC. Translating it yields CASSIPTGVGQETQYF. Full variable domain (remainder filled in from reference TRBV19 and TRBJ2-5): DGGITQSPKYLFRKEGQNVTLSCEQNLNHDAMYWYRQDPGQGLRLIYYSQIVNDFQKGDIAEGYSVSREKKESFPLTVTSAQKNPTAFYLCASSIPTGVGQETQYFGPGTRLLVL.

The chain combines TRBV4-2 with TRBJ1-3, with D perhaps matching TRBD1 (5 bases). This CDR3 has 16 amino acids. The V and J ends lost 0 bases and 6 bases respectively, with 15 bases between them. From germline, CDR1 is LGHNA and CDR2 YNFKEQ. CDR3 coding DNA: TGTGCCAGCAGCCAAGAGGGCGAGGGGCTGGAAAACACCATATATTTT. As protein: CASSQEGEGLENTIYF.

V usage is TRBV6-5 and J usage is TRBJ2-7; D is ambiguous. In germline, CDR1 is MNHEY, CDR2 SVGAGI. CDR3 length: 15 amino acids. The germline V and J ends were trimmed by 0 bases and 0 bases, with 9 bases remaining between them. In DNA, the CDR3 is TGTGCCAGCAGTTACTCGATGCCAGTCTCCTACGAGCAGTACTTC. This translates into CASSYSMPVSYEQYF.

The chain combines TRBV2 with TRBJ1-2; D remains unclear. Trimming removed 1 base from V and 2 bases from J, with 8 bases in between. Germline-derived CDR1 and CDR2 are SNHLY and FYNNEI. This CDR3 comprises 14 residues. This CDR3 reads CASSEEVGNYGYTF. The CDR3 region has the DNA TGTGCCAGCAGTGAAGAGGTGGGAAACTATGGCTACACCTTC.

This rearrangement joins TRBV6-6 to TRBJ2-3; 11 bases fit TRBD2. V lost 5 bases and J lost 6; bases outside the gene matches: 7. Germline V lookup: CDR1 MNHNY, CDR2 SVGAGI (reference sequence). The CDR3 length is 15 residues. Written as DNA, the CDR3 is TGTGCCAGCAGTCTAGCGGGGGGTAGGTCGGATACGCAGTATTTT. This translates into CASSLAGGRSDTQYF.